The clone carrying this TCR beta chain was seen more than once but under ten times. Authors' processing steps: Estimates of nucleated cell counts were drawn from the amplification of reference gene primers. Sequencing used immunoSEQ multiplex PCR; TCRdb keeps in-frame clones, though not all of them. The V and J calls and clone size are taken from that table; D and trimming were inferred from the DNA. The table records approximately 70,000 clones, 80% of them present only once. This sample stems from a study of blood T cell repertoires in COVID-19. Study at large: From the United States, Italy and Spain came samples of acute and convalescent COVID-19. From T cells, B-cell-depleted T cells, or PBMCs came the material, which was cDNA or gDNA.

The CDR3 is 15 amino acids. Trimming stripped 8 bases from V and 1 base from J, with 15 bases between. The germline V gene encodes CDR1 MNHNY and CDR2 SVGAGI (reference sequence). Sample: peripheral blood. The chain couples TRBV6-6 to TRBJ1-5; a possible D gene is TRBD1 (6 bases). The receptor was isolated from a man between 70 and 80 years old who had recovered from COVID-19. CDR3 sequence reads: CASATGIVSNQPQHF. The CDR3 bases are TGTGCCAGCGCCACAGGGATAGTCAGCAATCAGCCCCAGCATTTT.